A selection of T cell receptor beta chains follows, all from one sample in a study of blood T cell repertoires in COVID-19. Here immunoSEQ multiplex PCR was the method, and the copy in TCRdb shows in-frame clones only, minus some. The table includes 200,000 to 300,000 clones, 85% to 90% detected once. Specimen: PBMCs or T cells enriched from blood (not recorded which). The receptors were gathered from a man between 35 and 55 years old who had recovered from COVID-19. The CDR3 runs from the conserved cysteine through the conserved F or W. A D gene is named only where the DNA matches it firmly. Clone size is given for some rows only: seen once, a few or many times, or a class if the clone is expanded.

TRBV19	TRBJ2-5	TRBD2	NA	TGTGCCAGTAAATCGGGACTAGCGGGAGAAGAGACCCAGTACTTC	CASKSGLAGEETQYF
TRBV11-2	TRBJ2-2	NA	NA	TGTGCCAGCAGCCGATCCTGGGGGGTAAACACCGGGGAGCTGTTTTTT	CASSRSWGVNTGELFF
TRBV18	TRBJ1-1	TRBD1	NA	TGTGCCAGCTCAAGGGACAGGGATAACACTGAAGCTTTCTTT	CASSRDRDNTEAFF
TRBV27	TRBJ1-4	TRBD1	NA	TGTGCCAGCAGTTTGGGGGACAGATCGAGGGAAAAACTGTTTTTT	CASSLGDRSREKLFF
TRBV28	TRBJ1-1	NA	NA	TGTGCCAGCAGACCTGGACAGCCGAACACTGAAGCTTTCTTT	CASRPGQPNTEAFF
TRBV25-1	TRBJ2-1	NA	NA	TGTGCCAGCAGTATCGACCTATCGACCCCAGGGGTCTTC	CASSIDLSTPGVF
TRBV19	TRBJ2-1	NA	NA	TGTGCCAGTACCCCCCTTGAAGGGGGATACAATGAGCAGTTCTTC	CASTPLEGGYNEQFF
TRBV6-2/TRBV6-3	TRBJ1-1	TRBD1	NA	TGTGCCAGCAGTTACGAGGGACAGGGACGTTCTGAAGCTTTCTTT	CASSYEGQGRSEAFF
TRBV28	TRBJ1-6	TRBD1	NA	TGTGCCAGCAGTTTGGGACAGGGTGGTTCACCCCTCCACTTT	CASSLGQGGSPLHF
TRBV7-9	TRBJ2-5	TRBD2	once	TGTGCCAGCACGAGGACTAGCGGGGGGGCGGAGACCCAGTACTTC	CASTRTSGGAETQYF
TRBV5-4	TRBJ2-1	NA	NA	TGTGCCAGCAGCTTGGCCCAGGGGTATGAGCAGTTCTTC	CASSLAQGYEQFF
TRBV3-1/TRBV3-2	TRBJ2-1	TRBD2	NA	TGTGCCAGCAGCCAACGGGCGGGAGGGGCAGATGAGCAGTTCTTC	CASSQRAGGADEQFF
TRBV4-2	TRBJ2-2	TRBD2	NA	TGTGCCAGCAGCCAAGAGGGACTAGCGGGCGCGAACACCGGGGAGCTGTTTTTT	CASSQEGLAGANTGELFF
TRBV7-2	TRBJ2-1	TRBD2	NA	TGTGCCAGCAGCTCGACCTTCTTAGCGGGGGCCTACAATGAGCAGTTCTTC	CASSSTFLAGAYNEQFF
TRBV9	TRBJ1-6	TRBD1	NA	TGTGCCAGCAGCGTAGAGGACAGGGCGACTAATTCACCCCTCCACTTT	CASSVEDRATNSPLHF
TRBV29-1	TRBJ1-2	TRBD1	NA	TGCAGCGCTGGGACAGCCATTAACTATGGCTACACCTTC	CSAGTAINYGYTF
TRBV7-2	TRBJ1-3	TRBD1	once	TGTGCCAGCAGCTGGGGACAGGGGGCTTCTGGAAACACCATATATTTT	CASSWGQGASGNTIYF
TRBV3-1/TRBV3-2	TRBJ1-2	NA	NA	TGTGCCAGCAGAAATGGTATGAGTGGACAATATGACCATGGCTACACCTTC	CASRNGMSGQYDHGYTF
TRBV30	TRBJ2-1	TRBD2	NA	TGTGCCTGGACAGCGGGAGTGGGGAATGAGCAGTTCTTC	CAWTAGVGNEQFF
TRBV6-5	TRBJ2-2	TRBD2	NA	TGTGCCATCCACCGCGGTCAGGGAGGGACCGGGGAGCTGTTTTTT	CAIHRGQGGTGELFF
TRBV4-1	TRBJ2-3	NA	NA	TGCGCCAGCAGCCAAGACTGGGGGCGAAGCACAGATACGCAGTATTTT	CASSQDWGRSTDTQYF
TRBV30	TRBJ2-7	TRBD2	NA	TGTGCCTGGAGTGTGGGGGGGAGCGCCGGCTCCTACGAGCAGTACTTC	CAWSVGGSAGSYEQYF
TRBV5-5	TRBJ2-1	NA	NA	TGTGCCAGCAGCTTGGGTAGCCAAGCCTACAATGAGCAGTTCTTC	CASSLGSQAYNEQFF
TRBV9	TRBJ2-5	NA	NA	TGTGCCAGCAGCACCGGGATCGAGGAGACCCAGTACTTC	CASSTGIEETQYF